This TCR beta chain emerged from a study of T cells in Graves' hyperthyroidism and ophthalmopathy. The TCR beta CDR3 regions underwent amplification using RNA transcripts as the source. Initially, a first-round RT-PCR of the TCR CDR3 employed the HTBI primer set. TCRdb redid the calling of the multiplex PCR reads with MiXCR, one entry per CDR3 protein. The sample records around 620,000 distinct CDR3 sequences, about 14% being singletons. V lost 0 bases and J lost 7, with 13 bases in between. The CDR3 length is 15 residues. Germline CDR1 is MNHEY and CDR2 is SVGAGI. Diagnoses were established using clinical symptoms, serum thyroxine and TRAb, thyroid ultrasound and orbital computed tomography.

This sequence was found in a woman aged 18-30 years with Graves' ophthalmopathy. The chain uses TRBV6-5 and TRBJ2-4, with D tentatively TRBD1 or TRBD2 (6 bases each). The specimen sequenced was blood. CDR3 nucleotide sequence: TGTGCCAGCAGTTACTCTAGGGGGGAGTCGAACATTCAGTACTTC. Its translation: CASSYSRGESNIQYF.